This T cell receptor (beta chain) is from a study of radiation and T cells in renal cell carcinoma. Specified time point: baseline pretreatment blood. Treatment given: 15 Gy SBRT to primary tumor, nephrectomy 4 weeks later. Clear cell pathology was present in this patient's renal cell carcinoma. This table comes from immunoSEQ multiplex PCR, and its TCRdb copy is limited to in-frame clones, with some not included. The sample has 95,000 to 150,000 clones, around 80% seen once. The germline V gene encodes CDR1 SGHDN and CDR2 FVKESK. The CDR3 extends over 14 amino acids. V was pared by 5 bases and J by 2 bases, with 5 bases of the junction left unmatched.

The sample in question was blood, obtained from a patient whose treatment included radiotherapy and nephrectomy. This sequence was found in a woman aged 60-75 years with renal cell carcinoma. The genes are TRBV14 and TRBJ1-1, with 7 bases lining up with TRBD1. CDR3 protein: CASSAGTANTEAFF. The CDR3 DNA sequence: TGTGCCAGCAGCGCCGGGACAGCAAACACTGAAGCTTTCTTT.